This TCR beta chain is from a study of T cell changes during pregnancy in multiple sclerosis. The CDR3 covers 15 residues. V was trimmed by 4 bases and J by 0 bases, leaving 13 bases between them. In germline, CDR1 is MDHEN, CDR2 SYDVKM. Produced via immunoSEQ multiplex PCR; TCRdb's table is partial and in-frame only. The sample has fewer than 90,000 clones; 94% are singletons. The TCR originated in a female donor with multiple sclerosis, enrolled in a pregnancy study. The sequenced sample was peripheral blood, obtained in the third trimester of pregnancy. This chain connects TRBV28 to TRBJ2-7; TRBD1 might be the D (6 bases). The CDR3 is CASSSPGASSYEQYF. CDR3 coding DNA: TGTGCCAGCAGTTCCCCAGGGGCCTCCTCCTACGAGCAGTACTTC.